The clone carrying this T cell receptor (beta chain) was counted only a few times. The antigen remains unidentified. This sample's time point: late sampling 161 to 241 days after vaccination in three convalescent patients. Treatment described: approximately 11-day PBMC culture with coronavirus spike peptide pools or control peptides (ViraFEST assay). The data belong to a study of vaccination and CD4 T cells after COVID-19. As for the study in general: Post-vaccine sample collection happened at a median of about 10 weeks after dose two, ranging 14 to 241. Overlapping spike peptides from SARS-CoV-2, HCoV-NL63, HCoV-OC43 and HCoV-229E served to stimulate the cells. Study findings and constraints: Convalescent patients had 304 of 307 vaccine-specific clones showing spike mono-reactivity.

Germline loops: CDR1 MNHNS, CDR2 SASEGT. After removal of 10 bases from V and 0 bases from J, the junction contained 8 bases not matched to a gene. The CDR3 has 14 amino acids. Sequence data for DNA of cultured CD4+ T cells were generated by the Oncomine TCR Beta short-read assay. Someone extracted genomic DNA from cultured CD4+ T cells. TCRdb analysed the PCR reads with MiXCR anew, one entry per CDR3 protein. The table includes tens of thousands of distinct CDR3 sequences, around two fifths detected once. Specimen: CD4+ T cells from blood, cultured in vitro, collected about 7 months after SARS-CoV-2 vaccination. The V gene is TRBV6-1, the J gene TRBJ1-2; 7 positions match TRBD1. The clonotype was recovered from a human donor who had recovered from COVID-19. CDR3 protein: CATQGQRSNYGYTF. CDR3 sequence (DNA): TGTGCCACCCAGGGACAGAGATCTAACTATGGCTACACCTTC.